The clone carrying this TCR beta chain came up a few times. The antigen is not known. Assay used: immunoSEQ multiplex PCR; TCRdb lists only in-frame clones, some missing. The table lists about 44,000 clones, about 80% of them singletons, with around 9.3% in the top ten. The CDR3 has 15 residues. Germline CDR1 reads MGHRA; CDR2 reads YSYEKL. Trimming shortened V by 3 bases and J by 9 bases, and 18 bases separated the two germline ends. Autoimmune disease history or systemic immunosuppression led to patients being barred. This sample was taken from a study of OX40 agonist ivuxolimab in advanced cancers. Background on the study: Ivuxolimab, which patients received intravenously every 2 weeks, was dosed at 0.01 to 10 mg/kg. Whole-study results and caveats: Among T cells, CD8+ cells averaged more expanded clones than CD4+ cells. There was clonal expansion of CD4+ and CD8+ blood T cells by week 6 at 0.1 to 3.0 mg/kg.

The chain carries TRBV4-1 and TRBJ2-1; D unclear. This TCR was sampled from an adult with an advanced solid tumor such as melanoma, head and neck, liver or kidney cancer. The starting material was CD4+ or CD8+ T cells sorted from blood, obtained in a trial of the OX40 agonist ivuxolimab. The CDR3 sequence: CASSQPLSYSAEQFF. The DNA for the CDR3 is TGCGCCAGCAGCCAGCCACTATCATACTCGGCTGAGCAGTTCTTC.